The source of this T cell receptor (beta chain) is a study of blood T cell repertoires in COVID-19. Whole-study context: Sites across the United States, Italy and Spain contributed samples from acute and convalescent COVID-19. PBMCs, B-cell-depleted T cells, or T cells provided the cDNA or gDNA that made up the material.

The authors' processing: By means of reference gene primer amplification, nucleated cell counts were estimated. Some clones are missing from TCRdb's copy, which holds only in-frame ones; the method was immunoSEQ multiplex PCR. Clone size and the V and J calls come from that table; the DNA yielded D and trimming. The sample yields approximately 40,000 clones, roughly 87% seen once. Enrollment of patients from Seattle took place during active infection, with longitudinal follow-up. The V end was cut by 2 bases, the J end by 4 bases, with 12 bases between. The CDR3 covers 15 residues. Germline V gene sequence: CDR1 MDHEN, CDR2 SYDVKM. This clone appeared once.

The sequence was collected from a man in his sixties with COVID-19, enrolled during active disease. The rearrangement links TRBV28 to TRBJ1-3, with TRBD1 as a possible D gene (5 bases). The specimen sequenced was peripheral blood. The CDR3 here is CASSLRGASGNTIYF. The CDR3 bases are TGTGCCAGCAGTTTAAGGGGCGCGTCGGGAAACACCATATATTTT.